Below, 5 T cell receptor beta chains from the same sample are listed, as sequenced in a study of T-cell memory formation after mild COVID-19. A single record per CDR3 protein comes from TCRdb applying MiXCR to the 5' RACE reads. The sample contains around 370,000 distinct CDR3 sequences, roughly 21% of which appear only once. The material sequenced was PBMCs or a T cell subset sorted from them (not recorded which). These receptors came from an adult woman who had mild COVID-19 (a few samples of this study predate the infection). Cell type and time point are not known.

In this sample, this clonotype turned up a few times. The chain joins TRBV7-9 to TRBJ2-5; D uncertain. This CDR3 has 14 amino acids. V lost 2 bases and J 4 bases, leaving 11 bases between the germline ends. Looked up from germline, CDR1 is SEHNR and CDR2 is FQNEAQ (reference sequence). The CDR3 is CASSLPQLGETQYF. The CDR3 DNA reads as TGTGCCAGCAGCTTACCCCAGTTGGGAGAGACCCAGTACTTC.

The chain recombines TRBV7-9 with TRBJ2-7, with D possibly TRBD2 on 6 matching bases. V was pared by 5 bases and J by 7 bases, with 15 bases between. The CDR3 covers 13 residues. Per the germline V gene, CDR1 is SEHNR and CDR2 is FQNEAQ (reference sequence). For the CDR3, the DNA is TGTGCCAGCAGCCCCCCTTTCGGGGGAGAGCAGTACTTC. Translated: CASSPPFGGEQYF.

In this sample, this clonotype turned up a few times. This sequence joins TRBV5-6 and TRBJ2-7; tentatively, D is TRBD2 (6 bases). Germline assignment: CDR1 SGHDT and CDR2 YYEEEE. This CDR3 has 13 residues. Trimming shortened V by 4 bases and J by 5 bases, and 13 bases separated the two germline ends. The CDR3 DNA reads as TGTGCCAGCAGCACCGGGACTCTCGACGAGCAGTACTTC. Its protein is CASSTGTLDEQYF. The variable domain in full, completed from reference TRBV5-6 and TRBJ2-7, reads DAGVTQSPTHLIKTRGQQVTLRCSPKSGHDTVSWYQQALGQGPQFIFQYYEEEERQRGNFPDRFSGHQFPNYSSELNVNALLLGDSALYLCASSTGTLDEQYFGPGTRLTVT.

The chain recombines TRBV27 with TRBJ2-3; TRBD2 matches at 9 bases. CDR3 size: 16 residues. CDR1 and CDR2 from the germline V gene are MNHEY and SMNVEV (reference sequence). V gave up 8 bases and J gave up 3 bases; unmatched junction bases: 12. The CDR3 loop is CASRFGGSGSTDTQYF. CDR3 in DNA: TGTGCCAGCCGCTTTGGGGGTAGCGGGAGTACAGATACGCAGTATTTT.

The rearrangement joins TRBV29-1 to TRBJ2-3; no clear D. This CDR3 is built from 13 residues. V lost 3 bases and J 2 bases, leaving 9 bases between the germline ends. Germline V gene data show CDR1 as SQVTM and CDR2 as ANQGSEA. CDR3 sequence: CSVDGGFTDTQYF. CDR3 in DNA: TGCAGCGTTGATGGCGGCTTCACAGATACGCAGTATTTT.